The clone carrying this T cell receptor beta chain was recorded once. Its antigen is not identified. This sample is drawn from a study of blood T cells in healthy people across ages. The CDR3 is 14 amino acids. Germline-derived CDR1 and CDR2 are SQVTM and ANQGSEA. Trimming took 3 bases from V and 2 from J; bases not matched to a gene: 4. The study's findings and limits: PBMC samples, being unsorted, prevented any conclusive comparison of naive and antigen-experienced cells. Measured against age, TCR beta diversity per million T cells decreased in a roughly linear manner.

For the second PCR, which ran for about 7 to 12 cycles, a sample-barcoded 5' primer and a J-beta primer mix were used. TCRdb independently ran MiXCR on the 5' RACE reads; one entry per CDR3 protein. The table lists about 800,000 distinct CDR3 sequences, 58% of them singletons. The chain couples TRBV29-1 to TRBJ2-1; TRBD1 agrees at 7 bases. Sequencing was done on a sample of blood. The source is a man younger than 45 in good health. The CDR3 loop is CSVERDRAYNEQFF. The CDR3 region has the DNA TGCAGCGTTGAGAGGGACAGAGCCTACAATGAGCAGTTCTTC.